This is a list of T cell receptor beta chains from one sample in a study of sequential checkpoint blockade in melanoma. Sequencing was performed with immunoSEQ multiplex PCR; in TCRdb, only in-frame clones are kept and a portion is missing. The table records approximately 21,000 clones, approximately 78% of them present only once. Sequencing was performed on CD8+ T cells sorted from blood (inferred from file names), taken from a patient given nivolumab and ipilimumab in sequence. The receptors derive from a human donor with melanoma. The CDR3 runs from the conserved cysteine through the conserved F or W. The D gene is left open where the match is weak. Rows give clone size only sometimes, using once, few, many, or a class for an expanded clone.

len	v_gene	j_gene	d_gene	abundance	CDR3nt	CDR3aa
16	TRBV15	TRBJ2-1	TRBD2	.	TGTGCCACCAGCACGAGGCGGGAGAGGCCAGGTAATGAGCAGTTCTTC	CATSTRRERPGNEQFF
11	TRBV18	TRBJ1-1	.	.	TGTGCCAGCTATCGGGACTCCGAAGCTTTCTTT	CASYRDSEAFF
13	TRBV6-1	TRBJ1-5	.	.	TGTGCCAGCAGTGAGGAAAGGGGGCAGCCCCAGCATTTT	CASSEERGQPQHF
16	TRBV2	TRBJ2-5	TRBD2	.	TGTGCCAGCAGTGGGCGGGGGACTACTGACCTGGAGACCCAGTACTTC	CASSGRGTTDLETQYF
15	TRBV7-9	TRBJ1-5	.	.	TGTGCCAGCAGCCCCGGGGGGCCGGGCAATCAGCCCCAGCATTTT	CASSPGGPGNQPQHF
15	TRBV7-9	TRBJ2-7	TRBD2	.	TGTGCCAGCAGCCTCCAGCGGGGGAATCACAACGAGCAGTACTTC	CASSLQRGNHNEQYF
15	TRBV5-1	TRBJ2-5	.	once	TGCGCCAGCAGCTTGACGGGTGGGCGGGGAGAGACCCAGTACTTC	CASSLTGGRGETQYF
15	TRBV27	TRBJ2-1	TRBD2	.	TGTGCCAGCAGGGCCGGGACTAGCGGAAACAATGAGCAGTTCTTC	CASRAGTSGNNEQFF
17	TRBV11-2	TRBJ2-3	TRBD1	.	TGTGCCAGCAGCAAATTATCCGGGACAGGGAGCGGAGATACGCAGTATTTT	CASSKLSGTGSGDTQYF
16	TRBV28	TRBJ2-2	TRBD2	.	TGTGCCAGCAGTCCCTTGACTAGCGGGAGGACCGGGGAGCTGTTTTTT	CASSPLTSGRTGELFF
15	TRBV2	TRBJ1-2	.	.	TGTGCCAGCAGTGAAGGTGTCAGGGTCACGGATGGCTACACCTTC	CASSEGVRVTDGYTF
12	TRBV7-9	TRBJ2-7	TRBD1	few	TGTGCCGGGGGCAGGGGGTATAGCGAGCAGTACTTC	CAGGRGYSEQYF
19	TRBV7-8	TRBJ2-7	TRBD1	.	TGTGCCAGCAGCCCCATAGTTGAGGACAGGGCCAATTGGTTTTACGAGCAGTACTTC	CASSPIVEDRANWFYEQYF